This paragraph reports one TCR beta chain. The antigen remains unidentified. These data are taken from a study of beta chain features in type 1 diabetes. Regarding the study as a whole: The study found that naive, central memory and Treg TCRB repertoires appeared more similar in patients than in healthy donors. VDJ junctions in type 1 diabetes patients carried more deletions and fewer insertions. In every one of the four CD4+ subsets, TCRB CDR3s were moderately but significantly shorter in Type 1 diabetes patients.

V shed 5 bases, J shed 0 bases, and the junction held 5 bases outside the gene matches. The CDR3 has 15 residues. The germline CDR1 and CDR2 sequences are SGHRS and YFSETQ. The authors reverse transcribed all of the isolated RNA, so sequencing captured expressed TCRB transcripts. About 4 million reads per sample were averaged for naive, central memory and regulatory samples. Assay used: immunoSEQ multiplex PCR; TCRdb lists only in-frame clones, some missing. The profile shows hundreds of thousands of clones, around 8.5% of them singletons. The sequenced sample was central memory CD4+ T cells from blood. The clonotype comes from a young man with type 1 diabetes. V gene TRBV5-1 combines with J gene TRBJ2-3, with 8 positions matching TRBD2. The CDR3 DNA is TGCGCCAGCAGGCCGACTAGCGTTAGCACAGATACGCAGTATTTT. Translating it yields CASRPTSVSTDTQYF.